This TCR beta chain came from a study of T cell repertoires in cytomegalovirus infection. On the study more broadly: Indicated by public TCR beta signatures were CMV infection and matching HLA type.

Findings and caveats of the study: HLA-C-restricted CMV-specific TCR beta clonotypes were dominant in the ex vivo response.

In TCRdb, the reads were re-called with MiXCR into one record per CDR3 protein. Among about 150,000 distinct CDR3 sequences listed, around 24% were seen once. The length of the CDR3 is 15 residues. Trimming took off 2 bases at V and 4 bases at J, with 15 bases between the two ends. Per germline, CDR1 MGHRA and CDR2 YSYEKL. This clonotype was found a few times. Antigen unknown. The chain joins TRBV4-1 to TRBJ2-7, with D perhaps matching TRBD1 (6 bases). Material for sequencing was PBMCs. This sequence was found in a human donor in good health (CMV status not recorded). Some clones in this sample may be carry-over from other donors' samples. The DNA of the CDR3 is TGCGCCAGCAGCCAACTGCTGGGGGCAGGATACGAGCAGTACTTC. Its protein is CASSQLLGAGYEQYF.